This T cell receptor beta chain was captured in a study of blood T cells in healthy people across ages. It was with a sample-barcoded 5' primer and a J-beta primer mix that a second PCR of about 7 to 12 cycles was run. TCRdb re-called the 5' RACE reads through MiXCR, storing one row per CDR3 protein. The sample contains approximately 1,700,000 distinct CDR3 sequences, more than 35% of which appear only once. Unmatched junction bases numbered 5, after V lost 2 bases and J lost 7 bases. Germline V lookup: CDR1 SQVTM, CDR2 ANQGSEA. CDR3 size: 13 residues. This TCR came from a human donor in good health. This chain links TRBV29-1 with TRBJ1-1; 9 nucleotides line up with TRBD1. Sequenced material: blood. CDR3 loop: CSVEPTGQGEAFF. For the CDR3, the DNA is TGCAGCGTTGAACCGACGGGACAGGGTGAAGCTTTCTTT.